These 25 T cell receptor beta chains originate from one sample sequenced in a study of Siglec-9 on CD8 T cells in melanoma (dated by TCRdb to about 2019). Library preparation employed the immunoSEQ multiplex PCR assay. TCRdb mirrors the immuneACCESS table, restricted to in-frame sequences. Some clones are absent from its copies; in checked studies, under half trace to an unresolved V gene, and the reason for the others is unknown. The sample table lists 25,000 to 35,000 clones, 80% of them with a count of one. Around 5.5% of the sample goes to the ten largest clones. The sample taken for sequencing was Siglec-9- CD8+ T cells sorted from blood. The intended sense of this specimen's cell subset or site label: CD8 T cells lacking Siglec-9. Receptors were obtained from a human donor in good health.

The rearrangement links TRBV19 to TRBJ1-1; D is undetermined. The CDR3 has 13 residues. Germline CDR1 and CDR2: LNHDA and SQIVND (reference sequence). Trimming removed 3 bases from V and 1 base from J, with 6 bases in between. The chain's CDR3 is CASSMGPNTEAFF. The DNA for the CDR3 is TGTGCCAGTAGTATGGGTCCGAACACTGAAGCTTTCTTT.

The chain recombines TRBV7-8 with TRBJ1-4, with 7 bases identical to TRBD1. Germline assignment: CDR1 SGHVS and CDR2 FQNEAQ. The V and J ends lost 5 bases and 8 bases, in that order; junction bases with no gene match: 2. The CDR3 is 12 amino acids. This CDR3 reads CASSPGGEKLFF. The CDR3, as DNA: TGTGCCAGCAGCCCAGGGGGGGAAAAACTGTTTTTT.

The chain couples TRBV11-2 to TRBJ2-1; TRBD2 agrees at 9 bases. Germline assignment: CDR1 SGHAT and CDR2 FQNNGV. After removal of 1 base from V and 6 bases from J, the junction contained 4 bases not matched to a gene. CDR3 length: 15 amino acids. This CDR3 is CASSLVSGSGNEQFF. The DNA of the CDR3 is TGTGCCAGCAGCTTAGTTAGCGGGAGTGGCAATGAGCAGTTCTTC.

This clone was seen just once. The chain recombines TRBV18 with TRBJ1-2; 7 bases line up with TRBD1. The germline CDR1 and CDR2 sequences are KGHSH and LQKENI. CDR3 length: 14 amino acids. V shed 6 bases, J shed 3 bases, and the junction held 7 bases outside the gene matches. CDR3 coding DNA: TGTGCCAGCTCCCCCAGGGGGGAGGACTATGGCTACACCTTC. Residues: CASSPRGEDYGYTF.

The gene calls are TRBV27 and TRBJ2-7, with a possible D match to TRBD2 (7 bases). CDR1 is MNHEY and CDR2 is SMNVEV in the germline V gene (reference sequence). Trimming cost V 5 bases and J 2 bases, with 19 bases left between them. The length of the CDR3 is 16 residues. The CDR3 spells CASSLLGGQSTYEQYF. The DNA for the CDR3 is TGTGCCAGCAGTCTCCTGGGGGGGCAATCAACCTACGAGCAGTACTTC.

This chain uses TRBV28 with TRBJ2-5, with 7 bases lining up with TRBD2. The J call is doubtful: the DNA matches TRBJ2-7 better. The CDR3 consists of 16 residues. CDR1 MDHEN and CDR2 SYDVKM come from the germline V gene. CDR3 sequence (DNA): TGTGCCAGCAGTTCGCCTCGGGGGGTAATTCACTACGAGCAGTACTTC. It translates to CASSSPRGVIHYEQYF.

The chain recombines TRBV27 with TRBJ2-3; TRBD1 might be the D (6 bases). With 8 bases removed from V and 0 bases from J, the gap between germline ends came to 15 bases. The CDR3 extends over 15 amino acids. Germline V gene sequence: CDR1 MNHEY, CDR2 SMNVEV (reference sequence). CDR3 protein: CASRTARESTDTQYF. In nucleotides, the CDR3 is TGTGCCAGCCGGACAGCTAGGGAGAGCACAGATACGCAGTATTTT.

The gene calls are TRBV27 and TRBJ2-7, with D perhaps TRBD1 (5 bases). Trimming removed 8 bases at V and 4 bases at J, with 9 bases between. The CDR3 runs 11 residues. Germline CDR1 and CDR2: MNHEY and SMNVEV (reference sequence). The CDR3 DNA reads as TGTGCCAGCGGCCAGGGTTACGAGCAGTACTTC. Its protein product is CASGQGYEQYF.

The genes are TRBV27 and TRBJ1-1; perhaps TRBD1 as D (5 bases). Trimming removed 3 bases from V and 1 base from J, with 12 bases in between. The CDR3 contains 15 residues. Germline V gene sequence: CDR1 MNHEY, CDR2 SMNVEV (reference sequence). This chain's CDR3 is CASSFWAGKNTEAFF. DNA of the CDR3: TGTGCCAGCAGTTTTTGGGCAGGGAAGAACACTGAAGCTTTCTTT.

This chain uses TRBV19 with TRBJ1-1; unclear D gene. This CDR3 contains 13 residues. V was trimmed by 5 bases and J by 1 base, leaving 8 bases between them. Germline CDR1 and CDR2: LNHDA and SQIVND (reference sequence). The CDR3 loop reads CASSPFTNTEAFF. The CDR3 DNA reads TGTGCCAGTAGTCCATTTACGAACACTGAAGCTTTCTTT.

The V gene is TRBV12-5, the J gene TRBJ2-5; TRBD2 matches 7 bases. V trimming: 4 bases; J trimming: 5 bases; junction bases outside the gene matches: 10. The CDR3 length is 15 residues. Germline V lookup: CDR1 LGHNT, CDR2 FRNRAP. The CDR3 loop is CASGSTTSAQETQYF. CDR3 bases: TGTGCTAGTGGTTCAACTACTAGCGCTCAGGAGACCCAGTACTTC. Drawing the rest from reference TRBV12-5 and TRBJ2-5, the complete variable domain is DARVTQTPRHKVTEMGQEVTMRCQPILGHNTVFWYRQTMMQGLELLAYFRNRAPLDDSGMPKDRFSAEMPDATLATLKIQPSEPRDSAVYFCASGSTTSAQETQYFGPGTRLLVL.

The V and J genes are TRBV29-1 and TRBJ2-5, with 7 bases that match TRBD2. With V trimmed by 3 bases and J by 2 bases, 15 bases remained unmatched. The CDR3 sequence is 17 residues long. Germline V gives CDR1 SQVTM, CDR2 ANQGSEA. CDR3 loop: CSVDARSSGHRQETQYF. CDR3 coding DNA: TGCAGCGTTGACGCCAGGTCTAGCGGACATCGACAAGAGACCCAGTACTTC.

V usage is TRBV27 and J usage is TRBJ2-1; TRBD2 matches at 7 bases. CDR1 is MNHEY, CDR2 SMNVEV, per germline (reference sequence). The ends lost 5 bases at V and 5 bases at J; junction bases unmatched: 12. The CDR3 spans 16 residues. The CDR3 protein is CASSPYRRGGNNEQFF. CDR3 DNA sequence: TGTGCCAGCAGTCCCTATCGCCGCGGGGGAAACAATGAGCAGTTCTTC.

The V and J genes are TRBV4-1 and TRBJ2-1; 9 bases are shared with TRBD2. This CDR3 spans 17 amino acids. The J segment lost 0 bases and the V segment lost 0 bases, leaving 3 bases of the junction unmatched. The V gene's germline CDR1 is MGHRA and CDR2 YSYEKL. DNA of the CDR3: TGCGCCAGCAGCCAAGAAGGCGGGGGGGCCTCCTACAATGAGCAGTTCTTC. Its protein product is CASSQEGGGASYNEQFF.

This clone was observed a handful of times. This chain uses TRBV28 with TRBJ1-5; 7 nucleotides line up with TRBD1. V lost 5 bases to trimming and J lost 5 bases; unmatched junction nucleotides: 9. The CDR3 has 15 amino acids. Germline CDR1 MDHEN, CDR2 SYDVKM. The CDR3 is CASSDGQEGYQPQHF. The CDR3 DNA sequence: TGTGCCAGCAGTGATGGACAGGAAGGCTATCAGCCCCAGCATTTT.

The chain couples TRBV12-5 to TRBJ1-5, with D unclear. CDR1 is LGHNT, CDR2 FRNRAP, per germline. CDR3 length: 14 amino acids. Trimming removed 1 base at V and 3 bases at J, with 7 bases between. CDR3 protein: CASGLGGPNQPQHF. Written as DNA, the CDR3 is TGTGCTAGTGGTTTGGGAGGGCCCAATCAGCCCCAGCATTTT.

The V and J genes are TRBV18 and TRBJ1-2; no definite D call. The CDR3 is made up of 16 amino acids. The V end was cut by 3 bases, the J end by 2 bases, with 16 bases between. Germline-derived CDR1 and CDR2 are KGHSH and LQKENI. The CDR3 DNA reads TGTGCCAGCTCACCCATCCATCCTTTAGGGAACTATGGCTACACCTTC. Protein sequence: CASSPIHPLGNYGYTF.

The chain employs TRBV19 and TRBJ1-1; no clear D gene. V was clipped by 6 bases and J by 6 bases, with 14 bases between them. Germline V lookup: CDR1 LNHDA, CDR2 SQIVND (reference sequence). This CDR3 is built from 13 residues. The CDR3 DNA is TGTGCCAGTAGGAGAGGGAGGGAGGCTGAAGCTTTCTTT. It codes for CASRRGREAEAFF.

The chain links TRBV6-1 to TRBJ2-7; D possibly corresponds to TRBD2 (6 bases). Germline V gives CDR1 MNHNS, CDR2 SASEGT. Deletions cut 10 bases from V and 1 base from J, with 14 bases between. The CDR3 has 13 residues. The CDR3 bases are TGTGCCATTCGCGGGACGGATTCCTACGAGCAGTACGTC. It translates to CAIRGTDSYEQYV.

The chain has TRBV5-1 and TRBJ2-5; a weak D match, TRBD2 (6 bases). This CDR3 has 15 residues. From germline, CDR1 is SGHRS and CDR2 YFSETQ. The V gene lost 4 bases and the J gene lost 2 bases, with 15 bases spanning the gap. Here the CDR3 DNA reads TGCGCCAGCAGCCCCCGCGGGACGGATCAAGAGACCCAGTACTTC. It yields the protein CASSPRGTDQETQYF.

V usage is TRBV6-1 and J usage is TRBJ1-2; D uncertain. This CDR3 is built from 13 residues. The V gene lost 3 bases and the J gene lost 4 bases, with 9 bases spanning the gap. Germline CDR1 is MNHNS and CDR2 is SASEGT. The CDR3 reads CASSDLAGYGYTF. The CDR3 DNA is TGTGCCAGCAGTGATCTGGCTGGCTATGGCTACACCTTC.

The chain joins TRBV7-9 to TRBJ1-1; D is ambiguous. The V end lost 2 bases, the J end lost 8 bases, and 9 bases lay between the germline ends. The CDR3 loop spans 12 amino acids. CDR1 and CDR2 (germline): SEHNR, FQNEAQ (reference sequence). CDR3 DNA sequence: TGTGCCAGCAGCTTATCGGCCTCAGAAGCTTTCTTT. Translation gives CASSLSASEAFF.

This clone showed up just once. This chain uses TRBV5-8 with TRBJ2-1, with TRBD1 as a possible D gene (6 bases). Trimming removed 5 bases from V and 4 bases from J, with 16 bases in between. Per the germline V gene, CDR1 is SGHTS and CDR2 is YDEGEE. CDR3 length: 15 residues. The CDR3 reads CASRARDTYYNEQFF. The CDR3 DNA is TGTGCCAGCAGAGCCCGGGACACGTATTACAATGAGCAGTTCTTC.

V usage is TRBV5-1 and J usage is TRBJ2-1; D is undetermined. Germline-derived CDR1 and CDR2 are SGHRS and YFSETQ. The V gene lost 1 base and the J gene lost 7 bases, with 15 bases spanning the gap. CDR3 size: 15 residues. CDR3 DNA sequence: TGCGCCAGCAGCTTGAAACCCAGGACGCCTAATGAGCAGTTCTTC. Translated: CASSLKPRTPNEQFF.

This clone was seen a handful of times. CDR3 region: CASSPGTEAFF. As DNA, the CDR3 is TGTGCCAGCAGCCCCGGGACTGAAGCTTTCTTT. J is TRBJ1-1 and V is TRBV6-1; D gene uncertain. Trimming shortened V by 6 bases and J by 5 bases, and 7 bases separated the two germline ends. The germline gives CDR1 MNHNS, CDR2 SASEGT. The CDR3 totals 11 residues.